Each of the 21 T cell receptor beta chains below was sequenced from the same sample in a study of cytomegalovirus exposure and HLA in healthy donors. Researchers ran the PCR with 60 Vbeta and 13 Jbeta primers. Profiling relied on immunoSEQ multiplex PCR, and the TCRdb table lists in-frame clones only, not all of them. Counted here are 150,000 or so clones, less than 90% occurring once; the ten biggest clones make up roughly 6.3%. The sequencing sample was made of PBMCs. These receptors originate from a male donor in good health and CMV-seropositive.

This sequence joins TRBV5-6 and TRBJ2-3; D gene ambiguous. The length of the CDR3 is 13 residues. The V gene lost 4 bases and the J gene lost 4 bases, with 10 bases spanning the gap. Germline V lookup: CDR1 SGHDT, CDR2 YYEEEE. For the CDR3, the DNA is TGTGCCAGCAGCGCTGACTTCGCAGATACGCAGTATTTT. Translating gives CASSADFADTQYF.

The J gene is TRBJ2-1, the V gene TRBV7-6; 14 positions match TRBD2. This CDR3 is built from 15 residues. Germline V lookup: CDR1 SGHVS, CDR2 FNYEAQ. J was trimmed by 1 base and V by 8 bases; bases with no gene match: 1. CDR3 in DNA: TGTGCCAGCGGGACTAGCGGGAGTTCCTACAATGAGCAGTTCTTC. Translating it yields CASGTSGSSYNEQFF.

The rearrangement uses TRBV7-3 and TRBJ2-1, with 13 bases identical to TRBD2. The V gene end was trimmed by 5 bases and the J gene end by 5 bases; junction bases not matched to a gene: 0. Germline loops: CDR1 SGHTA, CDR2 FQGTGA. The CDR3 contains 14 residues. This CDR3 is CASSGLAGDNEQFF. DNA for the CDR3: TGTGCCAGCAGCGGACTAGCGGGAGACAATGAGCAGTTCTTC.

The V and J genes are TRBV28 and TRBJ1-2; tentative D call: TRBD1 (5 bases). The CDR3 consists of 15 residues. Germline V gene sequence: CDR1 MDHEN, CDR2 SYDVKM. V lost 3 bases and J 6 bases, leaving 17 bases between the germline ends. This CDR3 reads CASSLGARVYDGYTF. CDR3 DNA: TGTGCCAGCAGTTTGGGTGCCAGGGTCTACGATGGCTACACCTTC.

The rearrangement joins TRBV28 to TRBJ2-7; the D is unclear. The V end was cut by 6 bases, the J end by 2 bases, with 5 bases between. CDR1 and CDR2 from the germline V gene are MDHEN and SYDVKM. This CDR3 spans 11 amino acids. The CDR3 here is CASSPTYEQYF. CDR3 bases: TGTGCCAGCAGCCCCACCTACGAGCAGTACTTC. Full variable domain (rest looked up from reference TRBV28 and TRBJ2-7): DVKVTQSSRYLVKRTGEKVFLECVQDMDHENMFWYRQDPGLGLRLIYFSYDVKMKEKGDIPEGYSVSREKKERFSLILESASTNQTSMYLCASSPTYEQYFGPGTRLTVT.

The chain couples TRBV12-5 to TRBJ1-2, with TRBD1 identical over 7 bases. CDR3 length: 14 amino acids. Per germline, CDR1 LGHNT and CDR2 FRNRAP. V lost 8 bases to trimming and J lost 8 bases; unmatched junction nucleotides: 14. CDR3 in amino acids: CASSNPPGQKGYTF. CDR3 DNA: TGTGCTAGTTCGAACCCACCGGGACAGAAGGGCTACACCTTC.

The rearrangement uses TRBV28 and TRBJ1-1; D gene uncertain. V dropped 7 bases and J dropped 0 bases, with 6 bases sitting between them. Per germline, CDR1 MDHEN and CDR2 SYDVKM. The CDR3 length is 12 residues. As DNA, the CDR3 is TGTGCCAGCAACCAGTTGAACACTGAAGCTTTCTTT. Protein sequence: CASNQLNTEAFF.

V and J are TRBV16 and TRBJ1-2; D is ambiguous. The CDR3 is 14 residues long. CDR1 is KGHSY, CDR2 FQNENV, per germline. V dropped 0 bases and J dropped 6 bases, with 11 bases sitting between them. CDR3 coding DNA: TGTGCCAGCAGCCAATCGTGGCAGGATAATGGCTACACCTTC. Protein: CASSQSWQDNGYTF.

The chain links TRBV10-3 to TRBJ1-2, with TRBD1 as a possible D gene (5 bases). Germline CDR1 ENHRY, CDR2 SYGVKD. This CDR3 has 14 residues. V was pared by 3 bases and J by 4 bases, with 12 bases between. The CDR3 here is CAISDNSDSYGYTF. CDR3 bases: TGTGCCATCAGTGATAATAGTGACAGCTATGGCTACACCTTC.

The table lists this clone with a count of one. The V gene is TRBV21-1, the J gene TRBJ2-1; the D segment call TRBD1 is taken from the table without a DNA check. TRBV21-1 is labeled a pseudogene. The CDR3 has 16 residues. The CDR3: CASSKLDRGAVNEQFF. CDR3 bases: TGTGCCAGCAGCAAATTGGACAGGGGGGCCGTAAATGAGCAGTTCTTC.

CDR3 nucleotide sequence: TGTGCCAGCCGGGACAGCTCCTATAATTCACCCCTCCACTTT. Translated: CASRDSSYNSPLHF. The J gene is TRBJ1-6, the V gene TRBV6-5; 7 bases map to TRBD1. Trimming took 8 bases from V and 0 from J; bases not matched to a gene: 1. Germline V gives CDR1 MNHEY, CDR2 SVGAGI. This CDR3 region has 14 residues.

The rearrangement links TRBV7-9 to TRBJ2-1; 12 bases fit TRBD2. Looked up from germline, CDR1 is SEHNR and CDR2 is FQNEAQ (reference sequence). Trimming removed 4 bases from V and 12 bases from J; junction bases left unmatched: 10. The CDR3 is 15 residues long. Here the CDR3 reads CASSSASGRARGQFF. The CDR3 DNA sequence: TGTGCCAGCAGCTCCGCTAGCGGGAGGGCCCGGGGGCAGTTCTTC.

The J gene is TRBJ2-1, the V gene TRBV4-2; D may be TRBD2 (6 bases). The CDR3 length is 16 residues. V lost 0 bases and J lost 6, with 15 bases in between. Germline V CDR1 and CDR2: LGHNA, YNFKEQ. CDR3: CASSQDPSSGVNEQFF. DNA for the CDR3: TGTGCCAGCAGCCAAGATCCGTCGTCGGGAGTCAATGAGCAGTTCTTC.

Here the CDR3 reads CASSPGRGGYEQYF. As DNA, the CDR3 is TGTGCCAGCTCACCGGGGAGGGGCGGGTACGAGCAGTACTTC. The chain is built from TRBV18 and TRBJ2-7, with 7 positions matching TRBD2. CDR3 length equals 14 residues. V lost 3 bases to trimming and J lost 4 bases; unmatched junction nucleotides: 6. Germline CDR1 and CDR2: KGHSH and LQKENI.

The CDR3 sequence is CASSLDGARVEQYF. The DNA for the CDR3 is TGTGCCAGCAGCTTAGATGGGGCGCGAGTCGAGCAGTACTTC. The J gene is TRBJ2-5, the V gene TRBV7-9, with a weak D call TRBD1 (5 bases). The better agreement between TRBJ2-7 and the DNA end casts doubt on the J call. CDR1 SEHNR and CDR2 FQNEAQ come from the germline V gene (reference sequence). The CDR3 spans 14 residues.

This clone occurred a few times. This rearrangement joins TRBV2 to TRBJ1-4; no reliable D call. Germline V gene sequence: CDR1 SNHLY, CDR2 FYNNEI. The CDR3 has 15 residues. V lost 4 bases and J 0 bases, leaving 9 bases between the germline ends. CDR3 sequence (DNA): TGTGCCAGCAGTGGTTCTACAGCAACTAATGAAAAACTGTTTTTT. It translates to CASSGSTATNEKLFF.

Notes on this clone: At one of its ends the junction is not consistent with the germline gene, which may arise from a read error. CDR3 sequence reads: CATSRTSVQQFF. The DNA of the CDR3 is TGTGCCACGAGCAGGACTAGCGTGCAGCAGTTCTTC. The chain carries TRBV15 and TRBJ2-1; 9 bases align to TRBD2. Germline CDR1 and CDR2: LNHNV and YYDKDF (reference sequence). The CDR3 consists of 12 residues.

The sample holds a few counts of this clone. The genes are TRBV6-4 and TRBJ1-2; no clear D. V lost 4 bases and J lost 0, with 12 bases in between. Germline CDR1 and CDR2: MRHNA and SNTAGT. The CDR3 covers 15 residues. The CDR3 nucleotides read TGTGCCAGCAGTGTGGGTGGCAGCGCTAACTATGGCTACACCTTC. This codes for CASSVGGSANYGYTF.

V and J are TRBV10-3 and TRBJ2-3, with unresolved D. Germline values: CDR1 ENHRY, CDR2 SYGVKD. Deletions cut 8 bases from V and 1 base from J, with 7 bases between. The CDR3 has 12 residues. CDR3 protein: CAIGLRTDTQYF. The CDR3 DNA follows: TGTGCCATCGGGCTTCGCACAGATACGCAGTATTTT.

This clone was counted only a few times. This chain uses TRBV11-3 with TRBJ2-7, with D maybe TRBD1 (6 bases). The ends were cut back, 2 bases at V and 2 bases at J, with 10 bases in the middle. The germline gives CDR1 SGHNT, CDR2 YENEEA. This CDR3 spans 14 amino acids. CDR3 DNA: TGTGCCAGCAGCTTACGTCAGGGGACCTACGAGCAGTACTTC. Translated, it gives CASSLRQGTYEQYF.

This clone was seen more than once but under ten times. The rearrangement joins TRBV10-3 to TRBJ2-7, with D possibly matching TRBD2 (6 bases). The CDR3 is 15 amino acids. Trimming removed 4 bases at V and 4 bases at J, with 17 bases between. Germline lookup yields CDR1 ENHRY and CDR2 SYGVKD. DNA for the CDR3: TGTGCCATCAGTGGAGGGGACTTGGGTTCGTACGAGCAGTACTTC. Encoded protein: CAISGGDLGSYEQYF.